A single sample gave rise to the 17 T cell receptor beta chains below, sequenced in a study of T cell repertoires in cytomegalovirus infection. No antigen has been assigned to these receptors. TCRdb itself ran the reads through MiXCR, one entry per CDR3 protein. This sample has around 710,000 distinct CDR3 sequences, with almost 30% found just once. The sample was cultured CD8+ T cells from PBMCs, taken from culture after CMV antigen stimulation. Source of these receptors: a human donor in good health (CMV status not recorded). Some clones in this sample may be carry-over from other donors' samples.

Points on this clonotype: This may be a read error: a much more frequent sequence differs by one nucleotide. V usage is TRBV7-9 and J usage is TRBJ1-2; D may be TRBD1 (5 bases). This CDR3 has 17 amino acids. From germline, CDR1 is SEHNR and CDR2 FQNEAQ (reference sequence). The CDR3 loop reads CVSSIPLGGGKDYGYTF. For the CDR3, the DNA is TGTGTCAGCAGCATACCCCTAGGCGGGGGAAAGGACTATGGCTACACCTTC.

This clonotype turned up a few times. The J gene is TRBJ2-1, the V gene TRBV24-1, with D maybe TRBD1 (5 bases). Germline CDR1 is KGHDR and CDR2 is SFDVKD. V gave up 5 bases and J gave up 0 bases, with 7 bases separating them. This CDR3 has 14 residues. The CDR3 here is CATSAQGSYNEQFF. CDR3 bases: TGTGCCACCAGTGCTCAGGGCTCCTACAATGAGCAGTTCTTC.

This clonotype occurred many times. The chain employs TRBV27 and TRBJ2-7; 8 positions match TRBD1. Germline CDR1 MNHEY, CDR2 SMNVEV (reference sequence). The CDR3 totals 14 residues. With V trimmed by 5 bases and J by 2 bases, 5 bases remained unmatched. The CDR3 protein is CASSEGTGPYEQYF. The CDR3, as DNA: TGTGCCAGCAGTGAGGGGACAGGCCCCTACGAGCAGTACTTC.

The V and J genes are TRBV12-3 or TRBV12-4 and TRBJ2-1; the match to TRBD2 covers 14 bases. The V segment lost 6 bases and the J segment 15 bases; nucleotides outside the gene matches: 10. There are 14 residues in the CDR3. The CDR3 nucleotides read TGTGCCAGCAGCAGACTAGCGGGGGGGGGTCTTGCGTTCTTC. Its translation: CASSRLAGGGLAFF.

This sequence joins TRBV7-6 and TRBJ2-5, with TRBD2 as a possible D gene (6 bases). The V gene lost 5 bases and the J gene lost 7 bases, with 11 bases spanning the gap. The CDR3 covers 12 residues. Germline CDR1 reads SGHVS; CDR2 reads FNYEAQ. The CDR3 here is CASSTPGLTQYF. In nucleotides, the CDR3 is TGTGCCAGCAGCACACCGGGACTGACCCAGTACTTC.

This clonotype was detected a few times. The J gene is TRBJ1-1, the V gene TRBV6-2 or TRBV6-3; 7 positions agree with TRBD1. CDR3 size: 15 residues. V dropped 5 bases and J dropped 0; count of bases not matched to a gene: 6. The germline CDR1 and CDR2 sequences are MNHEY and SVGEGT. CDR3 in amino acids: CASSRTGTVNTEAFF. CDR3 nucleotides: TGTGCCAGCAGTAGGACCGGGACAGTGAACACTGAAGCTTTCTTT.

This clonotype occurred a few times. The chain carries TRBV4-1 and TRBJ1-2; tentative D call: TRBD1 (6 bases). From germline, CDR1 is MGHRA and CDR2 YSYEKL. Between the trimmed V and J ends, which lost 0 bases and 10 bases, there was a span of 18 bases. This CDR3 contains 15 residues. In nucleotides, the CDR3 is TGCGCCAGCAGCCAAGAATGGCAGGGGTATGCTCACTACACCTTC. Translation gives CASSQEWQGYAHYTF.

This clonotype appeared a few times. The rearrangement links TRBV9 to TRBJ2-1, with 7 bases lining up with TRBD1. With 3 bases clipped from V and 7 bases from J, the junction kept 19 bases outside the gene matches. This CDR3 is 18 amino acids long. Germline-derived CDR1 and CDR2 are SGDLS and YYNGEE. The DNA of the CDR3 is TGTGCCAGCAGCGATCACCTCCGACAGGGCGCCGTGAAGAATGAGCAGTTCTTC. Protein product: CASSDHLRQGAVKNEQFF.

The CDR3 nucleotides are TGCGCCAGCAGCCAAGATCTCGGCGTAGGTCAGCCCCAGCATTTT. Translated, it gives CASSQDLGVGQPQHF. J is TRBJ1-5 and V is TRBV4-3; D is unclear. CDR1 LGHNA and CDR2 YSLEER come from the germline V gene. Trimming shortened V by 0 bases and J by 6 bases, and 12 bases separated the two germline ends. This CDR3 is 15 amino acids long.

There are a few counts of this clonotype. The gene calls are TRBV6-6 and TRBJ2-2, with 8 positions matching TRBD2. The V and J ends lost 2 bases and 1 base, in that order; junction bases with no gene match: 3. Germline values: CDR1 MNHNY, CDR2 SVGAGI (reference sequence). The CDR3 runs 16 residues. The CDR3 spells CASSYAAGGNTGELFF. In nucleotides, the CDR3 is TGTGCCAGCAGTTACGCTGCGGGGGGGAACACCGGGGAGCTGTTTTTT.

The V and J genes are TRBV7-3 and TRBJ2-3; 9 bases line up with TRBD2. Germline assignment: CDR1 SGHTA and CDR2 FQGTGA. The CDR3 runs 15 residues. Trimming took 4 bases from V and 4 from J; bases not matched to a gene: 6. CDR3 loop: CASSSAAGGADTQYF. CDR3 DNA sequence: TGTGCCAGCAGCTCCGCAGCGGGGGGAGCAGATACGCAGTATTTT.

This clonotype was counted ten times or more. J is TRBJ1-2 and V is TRBV3-1; the match to TRBD1 covers 8 bases. The CDR3 totals 16 residues. Germline lookup yields CDR1 LGHDT and CDR2 YNNKEL (reference sequence). J was trimmed by 0 bases and V by 5 bases; bases with no gene match: 8. This CDR3 reads CASSGSRGQANYGYTF. Here the CDR3 DNA reads TGTGCCAGCAGCGGGAGCAGGGGGCAAGCTAACTATGGCTACACCTTC.

As concerns this clonotype: Being one base from a much bigger clone, this may be a read error. This rearrangement joins TRBV7-6 to TRBJ1-5; D is possibly TRBD1 (5 bases). The germline V gene encodes CDR1 SGHVS and CDR2 FNYEAQ. Trimming took 8 bases from V and 4 from J, leaving 12 bases between them. The CDR3 consists of 13 residues. The DNA of the CDR3 is TGTGCCAGCGGTTCAGGGTGGAATCAGCCCCAGCATTTT. This codes for CASGSGWNQPQHF.

This clonotype was detected a few times. This chain links TRBV25-1 with TRBJ2-1; 10 bases fit TRBD2. The trim removed 5 bases at V and 6 bases at J, leaving 10 bases unmatched. This CDR3 is 16 amino acids long. Germline lookup yields CDR1 MGHDK and CDR2 SYGVNS. This CDR3 reads CASSQAGGPRRNEQFF. The CDR3 region has the DNA TGTGCCAGCAGTCAAGCGGGGGGGCCTCGCCGCAATGAGCAGTTCTTC.

CDR3 sequence reads: CASSLRGARADTQYF. For the CDR3, the DNA is TGTGCCAGCAGCTTACGGGGGGCCCGCGCAGATACGCAGTATTTT. V gene TRBV7-6 combines with J gene TRBJ2-3; maybe TRBD2 (7 bases). CDR1 and CDR2 (germline): SGHVS, FNYEAQ. V was pared by 2 bases and J by 4 bases, with 13 bases between. The CDR3 sequence is 15 residues long.

This clonotype was seen a handful of times. V usage is TRBV7-8 and J usage is TRBJ1-2; D is unresolved. The CDR3 spans 12 residues. Germline V gene sequence: CDR1 SGHVS, CDR2 FQNEAQ. V gave up 5 bases and J gave up 4 bases, with 8 bases separating them. In DNA, the CDR3 is TGTGCCAGCAGCGAGGGAATCTATGGCTACACCTTC. This sequence encodes CASSEGIYGYTF. The variable domain in full, with the rest retrieved from reference TRBV7-8 and TRBJ1-2, is GAGVSQSPRYKVAKRGQDVALRCDPISGHVSLFWYQQALGQGPEFLTYFQNEAQLDKSGLPSDRFFAERPEGSVSTLKIQRTQQEDSAVYLCASSEGIYGYTFGSGTRLTVV.

In DNA, the CDR3 is TGTGCCAGCAGAAACAGATTTACGAAAGAAAATGAGCAGTTCTTC. This codes for CASRNRFTKENEQFF. The chain couples TRBV6-9 to TRBJ2-1; D not certain. Between the trimmed V and J ends, which lost 6 bases and 7 bases, there was a span of 19 bases. Germline V gives CDR1 MNHGY, CDR2 SVAAGI. This CDR3 contains 15 residues.